Shown below are 32 T cell receptor beta chains from a single sample sequenced in a study of graft-versus-host responses after intestinal transplantation. The researchers put around 200,000 CFSE-labeled responder cells into plates with around 200,000 irradiated, violet-dye-labeled stimulator cells. Assay used: immunoSEQ multiplex PCR; TCRdb lists only in-frame clones, some missing. The repertoire includes 8,600 or so clones, around a quarter of them detected once, and about 5% sits in the top ten. This specimen consisted of alloreactive CD8+ T cells from a mixed lymphocyte reaction culture, obtained before transplantation. Described subset: CFSE-low proliferating T cells sorted from roughly six-day pre-transplant mixed lymphocyte reaction (GvH or HvG direction). The receptors were gathered from a human patient who was an organ donor for intestinal transplantation.

This chain connects TRBV19 to TRBJ1-4; D is undetermined. The V gene lost 7 bases and the J gene lost 1 base, with 7 bases spanning the gap. The CDR3 sequence is 13 residues long. Per the germline V gene, CDR1 is LNHDA and CDR2 is SQIVND (reference sequence). CDR3 DNA: TGTGCCAGTATCAAGGGAACTAATGAAAAACTGTTTTTT. This codes for CASIKGTNEKLFF. Combining the CDR3 with reference TRBV19 and TRBJ1-4 gives the whole variable domain DGGITQSPKYLFRKEGQNVTLSCEQNLNHDAMYWYRQDPGQGLRLIYYSQIVNDFQKGDIAEGYSVSREKKESFPLTVTSAQKNPTAFYLCASIKGTNEKLFFGSGTQLSVL.

This clone was detected only a few times. The chain employs TRBV7-9 and TRBJ2-7, with D unclear. The CDR3 covers 14 residues. Trimming took off 6 bases at V and 0 bases at J, with 12 bases between the two ends. Germline V gene lookup returns CDR1 SEHNR and CDR2 FQNEAQ (reference sequence). CDR3 bases: TGTGCCAGCAGTGAAGAATCATCCTCCTACGAGCAGTACTTC. Its protein product is CASSEESSSYEQYF.

This clone appeared a few times. This chain joins TRBV11-3 and TRBJ2-2; maybe TRBD2 (6 bases). Trimming pared 0 bases from V and 4 bases from J, leaving 15 bases between. CDR1 and CDR2 from the germline V gene are SGHNT and YENEEA. CDR3 length: 17 amino acids. The CDR3 nucleotides read TGTGCCAGCAGCTTAGATCCTACGGGGGTAACCACCGGGGAGCTGTTTTTT. It encodes CASSLDPTGVTTGELFF.

J is TRBJ2-2 and V is TRBV6-6, with no clear D. The CDR3 contains 14 residues. The germline V gene encodes CDR1 MNHNY and CDR2 SVGAGI (reference sequence). V was clipped by 6 bases and J by 3 bases, with 11 bases between them. The CDR3 reads CASSSGPYTGELFF. The CDR3 nucleotides are TGTGCCAGCAGCTCCGGGCCCTACACCGGGGAGCTGTTTTTT.

V is TRBV4-1 and J is TRBJ1-4; perhaps TRBD1 as D (6 bases). Trimming stripped 1 base from V and 0 bases from J, with 6 bases between. The CDR3 sequence is 15 residues long. Per the germline V gene, CDR1 is MGHRA and CDR2 is YSYEKL. CDR3 sequence (DNA): TGCGCCAGCAGCCAAGGGACAGCAACTAATGAAAAACTGTTTTTT. This sequence encodes CASSQGTATNEKLFF.

The J gene is TRBJ2-5, the V gene TRBV7-2; no reliable D call. Germline V gene sequence: CDR1 SGHTA, CDR2 FQGNSA. The length of the CDR3 is 13 residues. Between the trimmed V and J ends, which lost 1 base and 3 bases, there was a span of 6 bases. The CDR3 region has the DNA TGTGCCAGCAGCTTAGATGGAGAAGAGACCCAGTACTTC. Translated, it gives CASSLDGEETQYF.

This clone is medium-sized (0.01 to 0.1%) in the sample. The chain combines TRBV2 with TRBJ1-1; D remains ambiguous. Looked up from germline, CDR1 is SNHLY and CDR2 is FYNNEI. Trimming removed 10 bases from V and 11 bases from J, with 17 bases in between. This CDR3 is built from 11 residues. CDR3 in amino acids: CATYDGLEAFF. CDR3 DNA sequence: TGTGCCACCTACGACGGCCTCGAGGCTTTCTTT.

The gene calls are TRBV11-2 and TRBJ2-1, with D tentatively TRBD1 (6 bases). This CDR3 is built from 14 residues. Looked up from germline, CDR1 is SGHAT and CDR2 is FQNNGV. Trimming left V 6 bases short and J 4 bases short, with 13 bases between. CDR3 nucleotides: TGTGCCAGCAGGAGGGACACAGAATACAATGAGCAGTTCTTC. The encoded protein is CASRRDTEYNEQFF. The full variable domain, completed using reference TRBV11-2 and TRBJ2-1, is EAGVAQSPRYKIIEKRQSVAFWCNPISGHATLYWYQQILGQGPKLLIQFQNNGVVDDSQLPKDRFSAERLKGVDSTLKIQPAKLEDSAVYLCASRRDTEYNEQFFGPGTRLTVL.

The V call is TRBV11-3, the J call TRBJ1-6, with D maybe TRBD1 (6 bases). V lost 8 bases and J 6 bases, leaving 8 bases between the germline ends. Germline CDR1 and CDR2: SGHNT and YENEEA. This CDR3 contains 12 residues. This CDR3 reads CASGQSNSPLHF. The CDR3 DNA follows: TGTGCCAGCGGACAGTCTAATTCACCCCTCCACTTT.

This clone was seen a handful of times. A far larger clone is a single base away, which makes a read error likely. The chain joins TRBV6-5 to TRBJ1-1; maybe TRBD1 (5 bases). Trimming pared 6 bases from V and 1 base from J, leaving 12 bases between. CDR1 MNHEY and CDR2 SVGAGI come from the germline V gene. The CDR3 contains 14 residues. The CDR3: CASSLWGSNTEAFF. The CDR3, as DNA: TGTGCCAGCAGCTTGTGGGGCTCGAACACTGAAGCTTTCTTT.

V and J are TRBV27 and TRBJ2-7; 7 positions agree with TRBD2. CDR1 is MNHEY and CDR2 is SMNVEV in the germline V gene (reference sequence). The V gene end was trimmed by 2 bases and the J gene end by 3 bases; junction bases not matched to a gene: 7. The CDR3 sequence is 15 residues long. The CDR3 here is CASSLGASGYYEQYF. DNA for the CDR3: TGTGCCAGCAGTTTAGGGGCTAGCGGTTACTACGAGCAGTACTTC.

The V gene is TRBV4-3, the J gene TRBJ2-5; 7 bases match TRBD2. The CDR3 runs 15 residues. Trimming cost V 2 bases and J 2 bases; bases outside gene matches: 5. From germline, CDR1 is LGHNA and CDR2 YSLEER. In DNA form, the CDR3 reads TGCGCCAGCAGCCAAATGTGGCGGGAGCAAGAGACCCAGTACTTC. It codes for CASSQMWREQETQYF.

In nucleotides, the CDR3 is TGTGCCAGCAGTGGGGTGGCCCAGTACGAGCAGTACTTC. This codes for CASSGVAQYEQYF. The chain combines TRBV5-8 with TRBJ2-7; D unclear. V was trimmed by 5 bases and J by 4 bases, leaving 13 bases between them. Germline V gives CDR1 SGHTS, CDR2 YDEGEE. The CDR3 is 13 amino acids.

This clone was recorded a few times. The rearrangement uses TRBV7-6 and TRBJ1-3; D unresolved. The CDR3 has 13 amino acids. Germline-derived CDR1 and CDR2 are SGHVS and FNYEAQ. V was pared by 4 bases and J by 4 bases, with 8 bases between. The CDR3 nucleotides are TGTGCCAGCAGCTCAACCCCGGGAAACACCATATATTTT. Its translation: CASSSTPGNTIYF.

A note on this clone: This may arise from a read error, as a much more abundant clone is one base away. The chain employs TRBV11-2 and TRBJ1-1; D remains unclear. The CDR3 consists of 13 residues. Trimming left V 5 bases short and J 1 base short, with 8 bases between. The germline V gene has CDR1 SGHAT and CDR2 FQNNGV. CDR3 residues: CASSQFRNTEAFF. The CDR3 DNA follows: TGTGCCAGCAGCCAATTTAGGAACACTGAAGCTTTCTTT.

The V and J genes are TRBV30 and TRBJ2-7; possibly TRBD1 or TRBD2 for D (5 bases each). CDR1 GTSNPN and CDR2 SVGIG come from the germline V gene (reference sequence). The CDR3 totals 13 residues. Trimming left V 2 bases short and J 0 bases short, with 8 bases between. Here the CDR3 reads CAWSPGTSYEQYF. CDR3 in DNA: TGTGCCTGGAGTCCTGGGACCTCCTACGAGCAGTACTTC.

The rearrangement links TRBV7-6 to TRBJ2-1, with 10 positions matching TRBD2. The germline V gene has CDR1 SGHVS and CDR2 FNYEAQ. V lost 2 bases, J lost 13 bases, and 11 bases stayed unmatched. The length of the CDR3 is 15 residues. CDR3 bases: TGTGCCAGCAGCTTATCCCTAGCGGGAGATAGTCGACAGTTCTTC. Protein product: CASSLSLAGDSRQFF. Full variable domain (missing parts from reference TRBV7-6 and TRBJ2-1): GAGVSQSPRYKVTKRGQDVALRCDPISGHVSLYWYRQALGQGPEFLTYFNYEAQQDKSGLPNDRFSAERPEGSISTLTIQRTEQRDSAMYRCASSLSLAGDSRQFFGPGTRLTVL.

The chain combines TRBV6-1 with TRBJ2-7, with 11 bases lining up with TRBD2. This CDR3 is built from 14 residues. Looked up from germline, CDR1 is MNHNS and CDR2 is SASEGT. The V gene end was trimmed by 5 bases and the J gene end by 2 bases; junction bases not matched to a gene: 2. In nucleotides, the CDR3 is TGTGCCAGCAGTCTGGGACTAGCGGCCTACGAGCAGTACTTC. Its protein is CASSLGLAAYEQYF.

V and J are TRBV11-3 and TRBJ2-1; 8 nucleotides line up with TRBD1. This CDR3 comprises 13 residues. Germline V CDR1 and CDR2: SGHNT, YENEEA. J gave up 6 bases and V 2 bases, and 0 bases lay outside the gene matches. The CDR3 loop reads CASSLTGGNEQFF. DNA of the CDR3: TGTGCCAGCAGCTTAACAGGGGGCAATGAGCAGTTCTTC.

Only a few counts were recorded for this clone. The junction departs from the called germline gene at one end, perhaps through a read error. The rearrangement joins TRBV27 to TRBJ1-2; D gene ambiguous. Germline CDR1 MNHEY, CDR2 SMNVEV (reference sequence). This CDR3 region has 16 residues. The CDR3 protein is CSSSLYSGVANYGYTF. DNA of the CDR3: TGTTCCAGCAGTTTATACTCCGGGGTAGCTAACTATGGCTACACCTTC.

The chain joins TRBV6-9 to TRBJ1-2, with TRBD1 matching 7 bases. Germline V CDR1 and CDR2: MNHGY, SVAAGI. The CDR3 is 14 residues long. V shed 3 bases, J shed 5 bases, and the junction held 6 bases outside the gene matches. In nucleotides, the CDR3 is TGTGCCAGCAGTTACCGAGGACAGGAATATGGCTACACCTTC. It yields the protein CASSYRGQEYGYTF.

This clone turned up a few times. The chain has TRBV5-8 and TRBJ1-1; D call uncertain. Deletions cut 5 bases from V and 1 base from J, with 6 bases between. This CDR3 has 12 residues. Germline V gene data show CDR1 as SGHTS and CDR2 as YDEGEE. As DNA, the CDR3 is TGTGCCAGCAGTCCGGGGAACACTGAAGCTTTCTTT. This encodes CASSPGNTEAFF.

The V and J genes are TRBV29-1 and TRBJ2-7; TRBD2 agrees at 10 bases. CDR1 and CDR2 from the germline V gene are SQVTM and ANQGSEA. V lost 7 bases, J lost 2 bases, and 11 bases stayed unmatched. The CDR3 contains 15 residues. CDR3 region: CSAEVSSGRAYEQYF. Here the CDR3 DNA reads TGCAGCGCCGAAGTGTCCAGCGGGAGGGCCTACGAGCAGTACTTC.

The gene calls are TRBV6-6 and TRBJ2-7, with a possible D match to TRBD2 (5 bases). Trimming removed 4 bases from V and 0 bases from J, with 10 bases in between. The CDR3 is made up of 14 amino acids. Looked up from germline, CDR1 is MNHNY and CDR2 is SVGAGI (reference sequence). The CDR3 region has the DNA TGTGCCAGCAGTTTAGTCACTAGCTCCTACGAGCAGTACTTC. Translation gives CASSLVTSSYEQYF.

This clone was observed a few times. The chain has TRBV4-3 and TRBJ1-2; TRBD1 is a possible D gene (6 bases). The CDR3 sequence is 15 residues long. The germline V gene has CDR1 LGHNA and CDR2 YSLEER. The V and J ends lost 1 base and 0 bases respectively, with 9 bases between them. The CDR3 DNA reads TGCGCCAGCAGCCAAGTAGGACAGCCTAACTATGGCTACACCTTC. It translates to CASSQVGQPNYGYTF.

V is TRBV9 and J is TRBJ1-3; the D is unclear. The germline gives CDR1 SGDLS, CDR2 YYNGEE. The CDR3 contains 14 residues. V lost 0 bases, J lost 4 bases, and 8 bases lay in between. CDR3 protein: CASSVAVDGNTIYF. CDR3 nucleotides: TGTGCCAGCAGCGTAGCGGTCGACGGAAACACCATATATTTT.

V and J are TRBV27 and TRBJ1-2; 7 positions match TRBD1. V shed 5 bases, J shed 4 bases, and the junction held 10 bases outside the gene matches. The CDR3 runs 15 residues. Germline-derived CDR1 and CDR2 are MNHEY and SMNVEV (reference sequence). The CDR3 sequence: CASSPHGGGLYGYTF. As DNA, the CDR3 is TGTGCCAGCAGTCCCCACGGAGGGGGCCTCTATGGCTACACCTTC.

There are a few counts of this clone. The chain couples TRBV19 to TRBJ1-1; D may be TRBD1 (5 bases). The CDR3 runs 13 residues. CDR1 is LNHDA, CDR2 SQIVND, per germline (reference sequence). V lost 3 bases and J 5 bases, leaving 10 bases between the germline ends. The CDR3 reads CASSIGGGTEAFF. Written as DNA, the CDR3 is TGTGCCAGTAGTATTGGGGGTGGAACTGAAGCTTTCTTT.

This chain uses TRBV7-3 with TRBJ2-3; TRBD2 aligns across 8 bases. The germline V gene encodes CDR1 SGHTA and CDR2 FQGTGA. This CDR3 comprises 15 residues. J gave up 6 bases and V 2 bases, and 7 bases lay outside the gene matches. CDR3 protein: CASSLLSGAGDTQYF. The CDR3 bases are TGTGCCAGCAGCTTACTTAGCGGGGCGGGGGATACGCAGTATTTT.

Turning to this clone: Given a much more abundant clone one base away, this may be a read error. Other DNA sequences in this sample translate to the same CDR3. Here the CDR3 DNA reads TGTGCCAGCAGTGGAGGGACAGATAGCTCCTACGAGCAGTACTTC. It yields the protein CASSGGTDSSYEQYF. The chain links TRBV2 to TRBJ2-7; TRBD1 matches at 7 bases. Germline V gene data show CDR1 as SNHLY and CDR2 as FYNNEI. The CDR3 contains 15 residues. V lost 4 bases, J lost 0 bases, and 6 bases stayed unmatched.

This clone was seen more than once but under ten times. This rearrangement joins TRBV25-1 to TRBJ2-7, with TRBD2 as a possible D gene (6 bases). The CDR3 length is 13 residues. Germline CDR1 reads MGHDK; CDR2 reads SYGVNS. Trimming took 1 base from V and 2 from J, leaving 6 bases between them. In DNA, the CDR3 is TGTGCCAGCAGTGAATTAGCGGCCTACGAGCAGTACTTC. Residues: CASSELAAYEQYF.

This clone has just a few counts. V gene TRBV6-9 combines with J gene TRBJ2-2; maybe TRBD2 (5 bases). Trimming took off 6 bases at V and 2 bases at J, with 13 bases between the two ends. The CDR3 consists of 15 residues. CDR1 MNHGY and CDR2 SVAAGI come from the germline V gene. The CDR3 nucleotides read TGTGCCAGCAGAGTAGGACTCATAAACACCGGGGAGCTGTTTTTT. Translation: CASRVGLINTGELFF.